The present T cell receptor (beta chain) was sequenced within a study of T cells after yellow fever vaccination. In the study overall: The SMART-Seq v4 Ultra Low Input method served to prepare the low-cell-number fractions.

TCRdb ran MiXCR on the 5' RACE reads and lists one entry per CDR3 protein. The top ten clones hold 23% of a sample with just over 300,000 distinct CDR3 sequences, less than 4.5% of them seen once. Broader study findings: The study noted that FACS-sorted repertoires could contain abundant clonotypes contaminating from the bulk population. The study re-detected most primary-vaccination clones after the booster (approximately 96% CD4, approximately 88% CD8).

The CDR3 is made up of 14 amino acids. The germline CDR1 and CDR2 sequences are MNHNS and SASEGT. V lost 4 bases to trimming and J lost 6 bases, with 12 bases between them. With regard to this clonotype: Its target is not known.

This specimen was PBMCs, taken on the day of the yellow fever booster vaccination. The clonotype was recovered from a man aged 18-30 years who received the YFV17D yellow fever vaccine. This chain uses TRBV6-1 with TRBJ2-2, with D unresolved. The CDR3 sequence: CASSALANAGELFF. The DNA for the CDR3 is TGTGCCAGCAGTGCCCTCGCGAATGCCGGGGAGCTGTTTTTT.